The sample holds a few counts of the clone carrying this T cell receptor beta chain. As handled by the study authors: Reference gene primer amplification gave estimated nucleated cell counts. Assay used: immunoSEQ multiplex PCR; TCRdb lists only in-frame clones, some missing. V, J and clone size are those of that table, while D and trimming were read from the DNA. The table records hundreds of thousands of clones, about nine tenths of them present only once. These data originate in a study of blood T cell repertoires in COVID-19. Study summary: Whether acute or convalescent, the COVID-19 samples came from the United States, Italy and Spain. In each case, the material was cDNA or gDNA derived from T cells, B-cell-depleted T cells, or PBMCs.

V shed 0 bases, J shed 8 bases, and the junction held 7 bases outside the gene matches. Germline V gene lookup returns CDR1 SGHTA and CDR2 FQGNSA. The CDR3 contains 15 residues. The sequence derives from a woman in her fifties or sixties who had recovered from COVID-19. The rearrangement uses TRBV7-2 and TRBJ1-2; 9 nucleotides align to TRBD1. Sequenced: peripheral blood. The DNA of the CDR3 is TGTGCCAGCAGCTTAGCGCAACAGGGGGCGGCGGGCTACACCTTC. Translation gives CASSLAQQGAAGYTF.